These 18 T cell receptor beta chains came from one sample sequenced in a study of Ad26.COV2.S vaccination and SARS-CoV-2 variants. Treatment: around 19 received Ad26.COV2.S at low or high dose, single or two shots; 5 received placebo; per-sample allocation not given. Sampling took place 63 days after the first vaccine or placebo injection. Profiling relied on immunoSEQ multiplex PCR, and the TCRdb table lists in-frame clones only, not all of them. The sample includes some 300,000 clones, approximately 86% of them seen just once. The material was peripheral blood, obtained in a trial of Ad26.COV2.S vaccine versus placebo. The receptors come from a person between 18 and 65 years old who received the Ad26.COV2.S COVID-19 vaccine or a placebo.

The chain couples TRBV5-4 to TRBJ1-1, with a tentative D call TRBD1 (6 bases). V was clipped by 2 bases and J by 2 bases, with 13 bases between them. CDR1 and CDR2 from the germline V gene are SGHNT and YYREEE (reference sequence). The CDR3 sequence is 15 residues long. In DNA form, the CDR3 reads TGTGCCAGCAGCTTTAGGACAGCTCCAAACACTGAAGCTTTCTTT. This gives the protein CASSFRTAPNTEAFF.

The chain employs TRBV7-2 and TRBJ2-7, with 7 bases fitting TRBD1. Losses at the gene ends were 1 base for V and 4 bases for J; bases not matched to a gene: 10. The CDR3 extends over 16 amino acids. CDR1 and CDR2 from the germline V gene are SGHTA and FQGNSA. The CDR3 DNA sequence: TGTGCCAGCAGCTTAGATTGGGAACAGGGGAGATACGAGCAGTACTTC. Translation gives CASSLDWEQGRYEQYF.

The chain recombines TRBV7-9 with TRBJ1-6; D is unresolved. V dropped 2 bases and J dropped 8 bases, with 13 bases sitting between them. Germline-derived CDR1 and CDR2 are SEHNR and FQNEAQ (reference sequence). The CDR3 loop spans 15 amino acids. The CDR3 nucleotides read TGTGCCAGCAGCTTAATGGAGGCCGGCGATTCACCCCTCCACTTT. Protein product: CASSLMEAGDSPLHF.

The V and J genes are TRBV10-3 and TRBJ1-2; 8 positions agree with TRBD1. The CDR3 extends over 15 amino acids. Germline V gene data show CDR1 as ENHRY and CDR2 as SYGVKD. J gave up 7 bases and V 3 bases, and 10 bases lay outside the gene matches. The CDR3 reads CAISDFGQGVGGYTF. DNA of the CDR3: TGTGCCATCAGTGACTTTGGACAGGGTGTAGGTGGCTACACCTTC.

This clone was recorded many times. V usage is TRBV10-3 and J usage is TRBJ2-3; the D call may be TRBD1 or TRBD2 (7 bases each). Germline-derived CDR1 and CDR2 are ENHRY and SYGVKD. The CDR3 is made up of 16 amino acids. V was clipped by 3 bases and J by 3 bases, with 16 bases between them. The CDR3 here is CAISEGRGQLTDTQYF. The CDR3 DNA is TGTGCCATCAGTGAAGGGAGGGGGCAGCTTACAGATACGCAGTATTTT.

The chain joins TRBV7-9 to TRBJ2-1; a possible D gene is TRBD2 (5 bases). Trimming stripped 1 base from V and 3 bases from J, with 16 bases between. CDR1 is SEHNR, CDR2 FQNEAQ, per germline (reference sequence). The CDR3 sequence is 17 residues long. The chain's CDR3 is CASSLVSGLPYYNEQFF. CDR3 DNA: TGTGCCAGCAGCTTAGTTTCAGGACTTCCTTACTACAATGAGCAGTTCTTC. Filled out from reference TRBV7-9 and TRBJ2-1, the complete variable domain reads DTGVSQNPRHKITKRGQNVTFRCDPISEHNRLYWYRQTLGQGPEFLTYFQNEAQLEKSRLLSDRFSAERPKGSFSTLEIQRTEQGDSAMYLCASSLVSGLPYYNEQFFGPGTRLTVL.

V usage is TRBV4-1 and J usage is TRBJ1-1; TRBD1 is a possible D gene (6 bases). V was pared by 0 bases and J by 4 bases, with 9 bases between. This CDR3 is built from 14 residues. Germline V lookup: CDR1 MGHRA, CDR2 YSYEKL. The CDR3 nucleotides read TGCGCCAGCAGCCAAGACCCAGGGGCCACTGAAGCTTTCTTT. Encoded protein: CASSQDPGATEAFF.

The gene calls are TRBV28 and TRBJ1-1; no reliable D call. From germline, CDR1 is MDHEN and CDR2 SYDVKM. CDR3 length: 14 residues. The V gene lost 0 bases and the J gene lost 1 base, with 6 bases spanning the gap. The CDR3 loop reads CASSLWGKNTEAFF. CDR3 nucleotide sequence: TGTGCCAGCAGTTTATGGGGCAAGAACACTGAAGCTTTCTTT. The whole variable domain, filled in from reference TRBV28 and TRBJ1-1, reads DVKVTQSSRYLVKRTGEKVFLECVQDMDHENMFWYRQDPGLGLRLIYFSYDVKMKEKGDIPEGYSVSREKKERFSLILESASTNQTSMYLCASSLWGKNTEAFFGQGTRLTVV.

For this clone: An end of the junction does not agree with germline; a read error may underlie this. The gene calls are TRBV3-1 (or the pseudogene TRBV3-2) and TRBJ1-3, with 7 bases that match TRBD1. From germline, CDR1 is LGHDT and CDR2 YNNKEL (reference sequence). There are 16 residues in the CDR3. CDR3 residues: CASNQQGISSGNTIYF. In DNA, the CDR3 is TGTGCCAGCAACCAACAGGGGATTTCCTCTGGAAACACCATATATTTT.

The chain uses TRBV2 and TRBJ2-6; D not certain. V dropped 6 bases and J dropped 4 bases, with 10 bases sitting between them. Germline CDR1 SNHLY, CDR2 FYNNEI. The CDR3 is 14 residues long. CDR3 amino acids: CASRGSAGANVLTF. DNA for the CDR3: TGTGCCAGCAGGGGGTCGGCGGGGGCCAACGTCCTGACTTTC.

The chain has TRBV6-5 and TRBJ2-5; 8 bases are a match to TRBD2. Germline loops: CDR1 MNHEY, CDR2 SVGAGI. CDR3 size: 14 residues. V was pared by 6 bases and J by 0 bases, with 3 bases of the junction left unmatched. Here the CDR3 reads CASSLGLDQETQYF. Written as DNA, the CDR3 is TGTGCCAGCAGCTTGGGACTAGACCAAGAGACCCAGTACTTC.

This chain connects TRBV5-1 to TRBJ2-5, with 8 bases fitting TRBD1. The CDR3 runs 18 residues. The germline CDR1 and CDR2 sequences are SGHRS and YFSETQ. Unmatched junction bases numbered 15, after V lost 0 bases and J lost 5 bases. CDR3 nucleotides: TGCGCCAGCAGCTTGGCCAATTTGGCAGGGGGCGCAGGCGAGACCCAGTACTTC. It is translated as CASSLANLAGGAGETQYF.

V usage is TRBV6-6 and J usage is TRBJ1-2; 9 positions match TRBD1. V gave up 5 bases and J gave up 2 bases; unmatched junction bases: 12. Germline-derived CDR1 and CDR2 are MNHNY and SVGAGI (reference sequence). CDR3 length: 17 residues. As DNA, the CDR3 is TGTGCCAGCAGTCGACCTACTCTGGACAGGGGAAACTATGGCTACACCTTC. It encodes CASSRPTLDRGNYGYTF.

The chain recombines TRBV28 with TRBJ2-6; 7 bases map to TRBD1. Germline CDR1 MDHEN, CDR2 SYDVKM. This CDR3 contains 18 residues. Trimming removed 2 bases from V and 1 base from J; junction bases left unmatched: 8. CDR3 bases: TGTGCCAGCAGTTTAATGGCAGGGGGTCCTTCTGGGGCCAACGTCCTGACTTTC. It encodes CASSLMAGGPSGANVLTF.

This rearrangement joins TRBV7-2 to TRBJ2-3; TRBD2 aligns across 8 bases. V shed 4 bases and J 5 bases; nucleotides not matched to a gene: 5. CDR1 and CDR2 (germline): SGHTA, FQGNSA. This CDR3 contains 14 residues. CDR3 sequence reads: CASSSGGAGDTQYF. Here the CDR3 DNA reads TGTGCCAGCAGCTCCGGGGGGGCCGGAGATACGCAGTATTTT.

The chain employs TRBV19 and TRBJ1-2, with D possibly being TRBD1 (5 bases). This CDR3 contains 13 residues. The germline V gene has CDR1 LNHDA and CDR2 SQIVND (reference sequence). V lost 3 bases, J lost 7 bases, and 12 bases lay in between. CDR3 residues: CASSMRGYSGYTF. CDR3 coding DNA: TGTGCCAGTAGTATGCGGGGGTATTCTGGCTACACCTTC.

The rearrangement links TRBV9 to TRBJ1-4; tentative D call: TRBD1 (5 bases). V lost 3 bases, J lost 3 bases, and 12 bases lay in between. This CDR3 region has 15 residues. From germline, CDR1 is SGDLS and CDR2 YYNGEE. DNA for the CDR3: TGTGCCAGCAGCGCTTCGCGGGGCGCTAATGAAAAACTGTTTTTT. Translation: CASSASRGANEKLFF.

This chain links TRBV5-1 with TRBJ2-2; TRBD2 might be the D (6 bases). Trimming took 1 base from V and 1 from J, leaving 14 bases between them. Per germline, CDR1 SGHRS and CDR2 YFSETQ. The CDR3 is 17 residues long. The CDR3, as DNA: TGCGCCAGCAGCTTGCCGGGGACTCCGAAGAACACCGGGGAGCTGTTTTTT. Protein sequence: CASSLPGTPKNTGELFF. The whole variable domain, remainder taken from reference TRBV5-1 and TRBJ2-2, is KAGVTQTPRYLIKTRGQQVTLSCSPISGHRSVSWYQQTPGQGLQFLFEYFSETQRNKGNFPGRFSGRQFSNSRSEMNVSTLELGDSALYLCASSLPGTPKNTGELFFGEGSRLTVL.